Following are 21 T cell receptor beta chains from one sample sequenced in a study of Ad26.COV2.S vaccination and SARS-CoV-2 variants. As for treatment: around 19 received Ad26.COV2.S at low or high dose, single or two shots; five or six received placebo; per-sample allocation not given. The investigators took samples on day 63 after the first vaccine or placebo injection. Profiled with immunoSEQ multiplex PCR; TCRdb holds only in-frame clones, not every one. Of 350,000 to 500,000 clones in the sample, 80% to 95% were seen once. The material sequenced was peripheral blood, taken in a trial of Ad26.COV2.S vaccine versus placebo. All receptors derive from a person between 18 and 59 years old who received the Ad26.COV2.S COVID-19 vaccine or a placebo.

V gene TRBV4-1 combines with J gene TRBJ1-4; tentatively, D is TRBD1 (5 bases). The germline gives CDR1 MGHRA, CDR2 YSYEKL. V dropped 4 bases and J dropped 2 bases, with 11 bases sitting between them. The CDR3 totals 15 residues. The CDR3 DNA reads TGCGCCAGCAGCCCTAGGACATTCACTAATGAAAAACTGTTTTTT. As protein: CASSPRTFTNEKLFF.

This clone has only a few counts. The CDR3 DNA reads TGTGCCAGCAGCCCCACTAGCGGGAGTTACGAGCAGTACTTC. It is translated as CASSPTSGSYEQYF. The chain employs TRBV7-2 and TRBJ2-7; 11 nucleotides line up with TRBD2. J was trimmed by 4 bases and V by 5 bases; bases with no gene match: 4. Germline V CDR1 and CDR2: SGHTA, FQGNSA. This CDR3 region has 14 residues.

The chain couples TRBV11-2 to TRBJ1-3; D is ambiguous. Deletions cut 5 bases from V and 1 base from J, with 6 bases between. The CDR3 spans 13 residues. In germline, CDR1 is SGHAT, CDR2 FQNNGV. The CDR3 region has the DNA TGTGCCAGCAGCGTGGGTTCTGGAAACACCATATATTTT. Amino acid sequence: CASSVGSGNTIYF.

The chain uses TRBV2 and TRBJ2-3; TRBD2 agrees at 8 bases. The CDR3 loop spans 15 amino acids. Per the germline V gene, CDR1 is SNHLY and CDR2 is FYNNEI. The J segment lost 4 bases and the V segment lost 4 bases, leaving 7 bases of the junction unmatched. The DNA of the CDR3 is TGTGCCAGCAGTGTAAGAGCGGGAGCCTCAGATACGCAGTATTTT. Its translation is CASSVRAGASDTQYF.

This chain links TRBV28 with TRBJ2-3; D perhaps matches TRBD1 (6 bases). Deletions cut 7 bases from V and 3 bases from J, with 14 bases between. The germline gives CDR1 MDHEN, CDR2 SYDVKM. This CDR3 contains 14 residues. The CDR3 loop is CASTLGGGTDTQYF. DNA of the CDR3: TGTGCCAGCACCTTAGGGGGTGGGACAGATACGCAGTATTTT.

The chain combines TRBV7-2 with TRBJ1-1; maybe TRBD1 (6 bases). V was clipped by 5 bases and J by 8 bases, with 15 bases between them. The CDR3 runs to 13 residues. Germline CDR1 and CDR2: SGHTA and FQGNSA. CDR3 sequence reads: CASSKAGTYEAFF. The CDR3 bases are TGTGCCAGCAGCAAGGCAGGGACATACGAAGCTTTCTTT. Full variable domain (remainder filled in from reference TRBV7-2 and TRBJ1-1): GAGVSQSPSNKVTEKGKDVELRCDPISGHTALYWYRQSLGQGLEFLIYFQGNSAPDKSGLPSDRFSAERTGGSVSTLTIQRTQQEDSAVYLCASSKAGTYEAFFGQGTRLTVV.

The chain couples TRBV28 to TRBJ1-2, with TRBD1 as a possible D gene (5 bases). In germline, CDR1 is MDHEN, CDR2 SYDVKM. Trimming took off 6 bases at V and 5 bases at J, with 13 bases between the two ends. This CDR3 has 13 amino acids. Here the CDR3 reads CASRDTLGYGYTF. The CDR3 DNA follows: TGTGCCAGCAGGGACACCCTCGGATATGGCTACACCTTC.

The gene calls are TRBV2 and TRBJ2-2; D perhaps matches TRBD1 (5 bases). The germline V and J ends were trimmed by 7 bases and 4 bases, with 13 bases remaining between them. The germline V gene has CDR1 SNHLY and CDR2 FYNNEI. This CDR3 comprises 14 residues. CDR3 nucleotide sequence: TGTGCCAGCATGTCGGACAAATTCACCGGGGAGCTGTTTTTT. Translating gives CASMSDKFTGELFF.

The CDR3 DNA follows: TGTGCCAGCAGCTTATCCACTAATCAGCCCCAGCATTTT. Protein product: CASSLSTNQPQHF. The chain carries TRBV7-2 and TRBJ1-5; D remains unclear. Trimming stripped 2 bases from V and 4 bases from J, with 6 bases between. The CDR3 is 13 amino acids. Germline loops: CDR1 SGHTA, CDR2 FQGNSA.

This clone has at least ten counts. This rearrangement joins TRBV5-3 to TRBJ2-6, with 10 bases that match TRBD2. TRBV5-3 is labeled an ORF, and its function is uncertain. This CDR3 has 17 residues. The ends lost 0 bases at V and 0 bases at J; junction bases unmatched: 0. The CDR3 region has the DNA TGTGCCAGAAGCTTGGGACTAGCGGGCTCTGGGGCCAACGTCCTGACTTTC. Its protein is CARSLGLAGSGANVLTF.

This clone was observed once. This chain joins TRBV7-2 and TRBJ2-5; TRBD2 aligns across 10 bases. CDR1 and CDR2 (germline): SGHTA, FQGNSA. Trimming took 4 bases from V and 1 from J; bases not matched to a gene: 6. This CDR3 is 16 amino acids long. The CDR3 spells CASSSSSGSIQETQYF. CDR3 DNA: TGTGCCAGCAGCTCATCTAGCGGGAGTATCCAAGAGACCCAGTACTTC.

The chain couples TRBV12-3 or TRBV12-4 to TRBJ2-3, with D tentatively TRBD1 (6 bases). The germline V and J ends were trimmed by 5 bases and 2 bases, with 8 bases remaining between them. The CDR3 spans 13 residues. CDR3 DNA sequence: TGTGCCAGCAGTACAGGGTTCACAGATACGCAGTATTTT. This gives the protein CASSTGFTDTQYF.

The chain joins TRBV25-1 to TRBJ2-6; 7 bases fit TRBD2. The V gene's germline CDR1 is MGHDK and CDR2 SYGVNS. V dropped 8 bases and J dropped 0; count of bases not matched to a gene: 10. This CDR3 has 17 residues. The CDR3, as DNA: TGTGCCAGCCCGAGGGGAGGGTCAACCTCTGGGGCCAACGTCCTGACTTTC. Amino acids: CASPRGGSTSGANVLTF. Combining the CDR3 with reference TRBV25-1 and TRBJ2-6 gives the whole variable domain EADIYQTPRYLVIGTGKKITLECSQTMGHDKMYWYQQDPGMELHLIHYSYGVNSTEKGDLSSESTVSRIRTEHFPLTLESARPSHTSQYLCASPRGGSTSGANVLTFGAGSRLTVL.

This chain joins TRBV2 and TRBJ2-1; TRBD1 aligns across 10 bases. Trimming at V came to 3 bases and at J to 7 bases, leaving 12 bases not matched to a gene. Looked up from germline, CDR1 is SNHLY and CDR2 is FYNNEI. The CDR3 is 17 residues long. The CDR3 sequence: CASSDPVGTGVGNEQFF. CDR3 DNA: TGTGCCAGCAGTGACCCTGTAGGGACAGGGGTTGGAAATGAGCAGTTCTTC.

This chain's CDR3 is CATAGTGGIGTSGSSYNEQFF. The CDR3 nucleotides are TGTGCCACCGCGGGGACAGGGGGGATTGGGACTAGCGGGAGCTCCTACAATGAGCAGTTCTTC. The chain combines TRBV24-1 with TRBJ2-1; 14 bases line up with TRBD2. The V and J ends lost 9 bases and 0 bases, in that order; junction bases with no gene match: 18. The CDR3 totals 21 residues. The V gene's germline CDR1 is KGHDR and CDR2 SFDVKD.

This clone showed up just a few times. The chain has TRBV4-2 and TRBJ1-1; 7 nucleotides line up with TRBD1. This CDR3 is 14 amino acids long. With 3 bases clipped from V and 5 bases from J, the junction kept 6 bases outside the gene matches. The germline gives CDR1 LGHNA, CDR2 YNFKEQ. CDR3 residues: CASSQITGETEAFF. The CDR3 nucleotides are TGTGCCAGCAGCCAGATTACAGGGGAGACTGAAGCTTTCTTT.

The chain recombines TRBV27 with TRBJ1-6; TRBD1 is a possible D gene (5 bases). Germline V gene data show CDR1 as MNHEY and CDR2 as SMNVEV (reference sequence). This CDR3 contains 17 residues. Trimming took 3 bases from V and 7 from J, leaving 19 bases between them. The CDR3 sequence is CASSLVGDGSRNSPLHF. CDR3 in DNA: TGTGCCAGCAGTTTGGTCGGGGACGGCTCCCGAAATTCACCCCTCCACTTT.

V usage is TRBV19 and J usage is TRBJ2-2; D not resolved. The CDR3 length is 14 residues. Deletions cut 3 bases from V and 4 bases from J, with 9 bases between. CDR1 LNHDA and CDR2 SQIVND come from the germline V gene (reference sequence). In DNA, the CDR3 is TGTGCCAGTAGTATTAGGACGGGCACCGGGGAGCTGTTTTTT. Translating gives CASSIRTGTGELFF.

The V gene is TRBV10-3, the J gene TRBJ2-3; the D is unclear. The V end was cut by 2 bases, the J end by 3 bases, with 6 bases between. Germline CDR1 ENHRY, CDR2 SYGVKD. The CDR3 extends over 13 amino acids. The CDR3 loop is CAISEVLTDTQYF. The DNA of the CDR3 is TGTGCCATCAGTGAGGTCCTTACAGATACGCAGTATTTT.

V and J are TRBV19 and TRBJ2-3, with 8 bases aligning to TRBD2. Trimming took 3 bases from V and 0 from J; bases not matched to a gene: 8. The germline gives CDR1 LNHDA, CDR2 SQIVND (reference sequence). The CDR3 is made up of 17 amino acids. CDR3 bases: TGTGCCAGTAGTATTATCCCTGCTAGCGGGAGCACAGATACGCAGTATTTT. This codes for CASSIIPASGSTDTQYF.

The V and J genes are TRBV13 and TRBJ2-1; 7 bases are shared with TRBD1. With 3 bases clipped from V and 3 bases from J, the junction kept 5 bases outside the gene matches. The CDR3 spans 15 residues. Germline V gene lookup returns CDR1 PRHDT and CDR2 FYEKMQ (reference sequence). CDR3 protein: CASSFTGVGYNEQFF. DNA of the CDR3: TGTGCCAGCAGCTTCACAGGGGTGGGCTACAATGAGCAGTTCTTC. The full variable domain, with the rest looked up from reference TRBV13 and TRBJ2-1, is AAGVIQSPRHLIKEKRETATLKCYPIPRHDTVYWYQQGPGQDPQFLISFYEKMQSDKGSIPDRFSAQQFSDYHSELNMSSLELGDSALYFCASSFTGVGYNEQFFGPGTRLTVL.